These 25 T cell receptor beta chains were all obtained from the same sample, sequenced in a study of cytomegalovirus exposure and HLA in healthy donors. Vbeta (60) and Jbeta (13) primers were used in the PCR. The repertoire was sequenced with immunoSEQ multiplex PCR; TCRdb's copy has only in-frame clones and lacks some. The sample lists about 94,000 clones, roughly three fifths occurring once. Source material: PBMCs. The receptors here all came from a man aged 25-40 years in good health and CMV-seronegative.

This clone appeared once. This chain connects TRBV25-1 to TRBJ2-5; TRBD2 matches 7 bases. The end of the DNA is better explained by TRBJ2-7, so the J call may be wrong. The CDR3 has 14 amino acids. Germline CDR1 and CDR2: MGHDK and SYGVNS. CDR3 sequence: CASIGGAGVYEQYF. In nucleotides, the CDR3 is TGTGCCAGCATCGGAGGGGCGGGAGTCTACGAGCAGTACTTC.

In this sample, this clone turned up a few times. The chain couples TRBV7-2 to TRBJ1-1, with 12 bases aligning to TRBD1. The V segment lost 6 bases and the J segment 4 bases; nucleotides outside the gene matches: 9. The CDR3 is made up of 16 amino acids. Germline V gives CDR1 SGHTA, CDR2 FQGNSA. CDR3 DNA: TGTGCCAGCAGAAACCCGGGACAGGGGGCAGGCACTGAAGCTTTCTTT. Translated, it gives CASRNPGQGAGTEAFF.

CDR3 coding DNA: TGCGCCAGCAGTACCCCTGGGGAGCCCTATGGCTACACCTTC. Translation: CASSTPGEPYGYTF. The chain links TRBV5-1 to TRBJ1-2; D unclear. CDR3 size: 14 residues. Looked up from germline, CDR1 is SGHRS and CDR2 is YFSETQ. The germline V and J ends were trimmed by 5 bases and 4 bases, with 15 bases remaining between them.

The rearrangement links TRBV6-5 to TRBJ1-5; 7 bases are a match to TRBD1. This CDR3 has 13 amino acids. Germline CDR1 MNHEY, CDR2 SVGAGI. V trimming: 5 bases; J trimming: 3 bases; junction bases outside the gene matches: 1. Written as DNA, the CDR3 is TGTGCCAGCAGTGGGACAGTCAATCAGCCCCAGCATTTT. It yields the protein CASSGTVNQPQHF.

This chain links TRBV4-3 with TRBJ2-1; 8 bases line up with TRBD2. After removal of 1 base from V and 0 bases from J, the junction contained 11 bases not matched to a gene. The germline V gene encodes CDR1 LGHNA and CDR2 YSLEER. The CDR3 has 19 amino acids. CDR3 in DNA: TGCGCCAGCAGCCAAGGAACTCCTAGCGGGCGGGGCTCCTACAATGAGCAGTTCTTC. It specifies CASSQGTPSGRGSYNEQFF.

The chain is built from TRBV2 and TRBJ2-5; TRBD2 might be the D (5 bases). Germline CDR1 and CDR2: SNHLY and FYNNEI. CDR3 length: 13 amino acids. Trimming removed 4 bases from V and 1 base from J, with 7 bases in between. The CDR3 sequence: CASSGLSQETQYF. The CDR3 DNA follows: TGTGCCAGCAGTGGACTATCCCAAGAGACCCAGTACTTC.

This rearrangement joins TRBV29-1 to TRBJ2-3; 10 bases fit TRBD2. The CDR3 covers 13 residues. Germline V gene sequence: CDR1 SQVTM, CDR2 ANQGSEA. Unmatched junction bases numbered 2, after V lost 7 bases and J lost 1 base. The CDR3 region has the DNA TGCAGCGGAGGGACTAGCGGCACAGATACGCAGTATTTT. It codes for CSGGTSGTDTQYF.

V usage is TRBV5-1 and J usage is TRBJ1-5; 8 bases are a match to TRBD1. Germline V gene lookup returns CDR1 SGHRS and CDR2 YFSETQ. The CDR3 length is 15 residues. Trimming took 4 bases from V and 5 from J; bases not matched to a gene: 8. As DNA, the CDR3 is TGCGCCAGCAGCCCGGGACAGGTAGACGATCAGCCCCAGCATTTT. It codes for CASSPGQVDDQPQHF.

The chain has TRBV28 and TRBJ2-4; no reliable D call. Germline lookup yields CDR1 MDHEN and CDR2 SYDVKM. V shed 4 bases and J shed 6 bases, with 16 bases lying between them. This CDR3 is 15 amino acids long. CDR3 DNA: TGTGCCAGCAGTTCTACCCTTGGTTATCTAAACATTCAGTACTTC. It specifies CASSSTLGYLNIQYF.

The rearrangement joins TRBV19 to TRBJ1-2; 12 nucleotides line up with TRBD1. CDR1 and CDR2 (germline): LNHDA, SQIVND (reference sequence). J was trimmed by 7 bases and V by 3 bases; bases with no gene match: 12. The CDR3 is 17 residues long. CDR3 region: CASSIRSPGQGAFGYTF. In DNA form, the CDR3 reads TGTGCCAGTAGTATTCGGTCCCCGGGACAGGGGGCTTTTGGCTACACCTTC.

This sequence joins TRBV11-3 and TRBJ1-1; 7 bases agree with TRBD1. The CDR3 runs to 13 residues. The V gene end was trimmed by 4 bases and the J gene end by 6 bases; junction bases not matched to a gene: 5. Germline values: CDR1 SGHNT, CDR2 YENEEA. CDR3 residues: CASSSWTGSEAFF. CDR3 bases: TGTGCCAGCAGCTCCTGGACAGGCTCTGAAGCTTTCTTT.

The chain employs TRBV30 and TRBJ2-7; TRBD1 might be the D (5 bases). Per germline, CDR1 GTSNPN and CDR2 SVGIG (reference sequence). The CDR3 sequence is 12 residues long. Trimming left V 0 bases short and J 4 bases short, with 7 bases between. The CDR3 sequence: CAWSVGAYEQYF. As DNA, the CDR3 is TGTGCCTGGAGTGTTGGGGCGTACGAGCAGTACTTC. The full variable domain, its missing parts supplied by reference TRBV30 and TRBJ2-7, is SQTIHQWPATLVQPVGSPLSLECTVEGTSNPNLYWYRQAAGRGLQLLFYSVGIGQISSEVPQNLSASRPQDRQFILSSKKLLLSDSGFYLCAWSVGAYEQYFGPGTRLTVT.

V and J are TRBV25-1 and TRBJ2-5, with D unresolved. This CDR3 comprises 12 residues. Trimming removed 5 bases from V and 1 base from J, with 5 bases in between. Germline loops: CDR1 MGHDK, CDR2 SYGVNS. CDR3 protein: CASSLFQETQYF. CDR3 nucleotide sequence: TGTGCCAGCAGTTTATTCCAAGAGACCCAGTACTTC.

This chain links TRBV29-1 with TRBJ2-1; 8 bases match TRBD2. Per germline, CDR1 SQVTM and CDR2 ANQGSEA. V shed 6 bases and J 7 bases; nucleotides not matched to a gene: 8. This CDR3 is 13 amino acids long. CDR3 nucleotide sequence: TGCAGCGTAGGGCGGGAGGAGGGTAATGAGCAGTTCTTC. Residues: CSVGREEGNEQFF.

The V and J genes are TRBV27 and TRBJ1-2, with D perhaps TRBD1 (6 bases). Trimming shortened V by 6 bases and J by 4 bases, and 21 bases separated the two germline ends. Germline CDR1 reads MNHEY; CDR2 reads SMNVEV (reference sequence). This CDR3 has 16 residues. The chain's CDR3 is CASRATWGPQGYGYTF. The CDR3 DNA sequence: TGTGCCAGCAGGGCGACCTGGGGGCCGCAAGGCTATGGCTACACCTTC.

About this clone: One end of the junction is discordant with germline, which a read error may explain. The chain links TRBV30 to TRBJ1-2; TRBD1 matches at 7 bases. In germline, CDR1 is GTSNPN, CDR2 SVGIG (reference sequence). This CDR3 is 13 amino acids long. Written as DNA, the CDR3 is TGTGCCTCACCCCTGGGACAGAACTATGGCCACACCTTC. This encodes CASPLGQNYGHTF.

This clone has a handful of counts. This chain links TRBV16 with TRBJ1-3, with TRBD1 matching 8 bases. The CDR3 length is 14 residues. Germline lookup yields CDR1 KGHSY and CDR2 FQNENV. The junction had 5 bases not matched to a gene; V was cut back by 6 bases and J by 4 bases. CDR3: CASRHGQGGNTIYF. DNA for the CDR3: TGTGCCAGCAGACACGGACAGGGAGGAAACACCATATATTTT.

The gene calls are TRBV6-5 and TRBJ2-3, with 8 bases lining up with TRBD2. This CDR3 region has 15 residues. Per germline, CDR1 MNHEY and CDR2 SVGAGI. V shed 6 bases, J shed 2 bases, and the junction held 7 bases outside the gene matches. The DNA for the CDR3 is TGTGCCAGCAGCCTTTCGGGACTAGTCACAGATACGCAGTATTTT. Translation: CASSLSGLVTDTQYF.

About this clone itself: The identical CDR3 is also encoded by other nucleotide sequences in the sample. The chain carries TRBV5-1 and TRBJ1-2; D is ambiguous. Trimming shortened V by 2 bases and J by 2 bases, and 10 bases separated the two germline ends. This CDR3 contains 14 residues. CDR1 and CDR2 from the germline V gene are SGHRS and YFSETQ. In DNA, the CDR3 is TGCGCCAGCAGCTTACCCGACATAAACTATGGCTACACCTTC. Translation: CASSLPDINYGYTF.

The rearrangement uses TRBV5-4 and TRBJ1-5; 8 bases fit TRBD1. Germline V gives CDR1 SGHNT, CDR2 YYREEE (reference sequence). V dropped 4 bases and J dropped 1; count of bases not matched to a gene: 4. CDR3 size: 15 residues. The CDR3 is CASSLDRGSNQPQHF. The DNA for the CDR3 is TGTGCCAGCAGCCTAGACAGGGGAAGCAATCAGCCCCAGCATTTT.

The chain has TRBV7-2 and TRBJ2-1, with 9 nucleotides matching TRBD2. The junction had 5 bases not matched to a gene; V was cut back by 1 base and J by 4 bases. The CDR3 length is 16 residues. Germline V CDR1 and CDR2: SGHTA, FQGNSA. CDR3 DNA sequence: TGTGCCAGCAGCTTAGATAGCGGGAGCTGGTACAATGAGCAGTTCTTC. Translated, it gives CASSLDSGSWYNEQFF.

This clone was observed a handful of times. The CDR3 region has the DNA TGTGCCACCACTACGGGACAGGGGCGCGTTGAAGCTTTCTTT. Amino acid sequence: CATTTGQGRVEAFF. The chain recombines TRBV15 with TRBJ1-1, with 10 bases matching TRBD1. J gave up 7 bases and V 7 bases, and 9 bases lay outside the gene matches. The length of the CDR3 is 14 residues. Germline loops: CDR1 LNHNV, CDR2 YYDKDF (reference sequence).

The V and J genes are TRBV29-1 and TRBJ2-7; 8 bases agree with TRBD2. V trimming: 2 bases; J trimming: 6 bases; junction bases outside the gene matches: 6. Germline V CDR1 and CDR2: SQVTM, ANQGSEA. The CDR3 spans 13 residues. The CDR3 here is CSVETGGPIEQYF. The CDR3 coding sequence is TGCAGCGTTGAAACGGGAGGGCCAATCGAGCAGTACTTC.

The rearrangement links TRBV28 to TRBJ2-7; 9 nucleotides line up with TRBD2. CDR3 length equals 15 residues. V trimming: 5 bases; J trimming: 4 bases; junction bases outside the gene matches: 9. Germline CDR1 MDHEN, CDR2 SYDVKM. CDR3 sequence: CASSLLQTSGYEQYF. CDR3 nucleotides: TGTGCCAGCAGTCTGCTCCAGACTAGCGGTTACGAGCAGTACTTC.

The DNA of the CDR3 is TGTGCCAGCACCGGGGACAAAGCCTACGAGCAGTACTTC. Its protein product is CASTGDKAYEQYF. The gene calls are TRBV2 and TRBJ2-7; possibly TRBD1 for D (6 bases). This CDR3 spans 13 amino acids. Deletions cut 7 bases from V and 2 bases from J, with 12 bases between. CDR1 is SNHLY, CDR2 FYNNEI, per germline. The full variable domain, with the rest looked up from reference TRBV2 and TRBJ2-7, is EPEVTQTPSHQVTQMGQEVILRCVPISNHLYFYWYRQILGQKVEFLVSFYNNEISEKSEIFDDQFSVERPDGSNFTLKIRSTKLEDSAMYFCASTGDKAYEQYFGPGTRLTVT.